This T cell receptor (beta chain) was retrieved from a study of blood T cell repertoires in COVID-19. Overall study: The cDNA or gDNA used as material had been derived from T cells, B-cell-depleted T cells, or PBMCs.

With V trimmed by 1 base and J by 6 bases, 12 bases remained unmatched. The CDR3 contains 17 residues. CDR1 is PRHDT, CDR2 FYEKMQ, per germline (reference sequence). In the source study's methods: Reference gene primer amplification gave estimated nucleated cell counts. TCRdb keeps only in-frame clones here, not all; method: immunoSEQ multiplex PCR. V and J calls and clone size are as listed in that table; D and trimming were resolved from the DNA. The sample shows tens of thousands of clones, just over 85% of them seen only once. The V and J genes are TRBV13 and TRBJ2-5; 9 bases are a match to TRBD1. This clonotype was obtained from a woman of 80 years or more with acute or convalescent COVID-19. Sequencing input: peripheral blood. Here the CDR3 reads CASSLVSSGTGKQTQYF. CDR3 sequence (DNA): TGTGCCAGCAGCTTAGTATCCTCCGGGACAGGGAAACAGACCCAGTACTTC. The whole variable domain, remainder taken from reference TRBV13 and TRBJ2-5, is AAGVIQSPRHLIKEKRETATLKCYPIPRHDTVYWYQQGPGQDPQFLISFYEKMQSDKGSIPDRFSAQQFSDYHSELNMSSLELGDSALYFCASSLVSSGTGKQTQYFGPGTRLLVL.